Listed here are 6 T cell receptor beta chains from one sample, sequenced in a study of response to subunit inactivated influenza vaccine. TCRdb reanalysed the RT-PCR reads using MiXCR and keeps one entry per CDR3 protein. Of about 240,000 distinct CDR3 sequences in the sample, more than 9% were seen once. The source was non-naive T cells sorted from PBMCs, collected 14 days before vaccination. The source is a man aged 45-60 years who received an inactivated influenza vaccine.

V is TRBV20-1 and J is TRBJ2-1, with 14 bases lining up with TRBD2. Germline V lookup: CDR1 DFQATT, CDR2 SNEGSKA (reference sequence). J lost 2 bases, V lost 5 bases, and 8 bases had no gene match. The CDR3 contains 17 residues. CDR3 region: CSAPGLAGGHTYNEQFF. CDR3 DNA: TGCAGTGCTCCTGGACTAGCGGGGGGCCACACCTACAATGAGCAGTTCTTC.

This sequence joins TRBV20-1 and TRBJ1-2; weak D call: TRBD1 (5 bases). Looked up from germline, CDR1 is DFQATT and CDR2 is SNEGSKA (reference sequence). The CDR3 has 15 residues. The CDR3 spells CFWGQAPGPNYGYTF. CDR3 sequence (DNA): TGCTTCTGGGGCCAGGCTCCCGGCCCAAACTATGGCTACACCTTC.

This chain uses TRBV20-1 with TRBJ2-3, with TRBD2 matching 11 bases. Germline CDR1 and CDR2: DFQATT and SNEGSKA (reference sequence). V shed 6 bases, J shed 6 bases, and the junction held 11 bases outside the gene matches. This CDR3 has 15 amino acids. In DNA, the CDR3 is TGCAGTGCCCCGGTACTAGCGGGGGCTGTGGATACGCAGTATTTT. This sequence encodes CSAPVLAGAVDTQYF.

This clonotype occurred many times. This chain joins TRBV7-6 and TRBJ1-6, with TRBD1 matching 10 bases. This CDR3 has 15 amino acids. Germline CDR1 and CDR2: SGHVS and FNYEAQ. The J segment lost 8 bases and the V segment lost 0 bases, leaving 1 base of the junction unmatched. CDR3 amino acids: CASSLAGTGDSPLHF. CDR3 DNA sequence: TGTGCCAGCAGCTTAGCGGGGACAGGGGATTCACCCCTCCACTTT. The variable domain in full, with the rest retrieved from reference TRBV7-6 and TRBJ1-6, is GAGVSQSPRYKVTKRGQDVALRCDPISGHVSLYWYRQALGQGPEFLTYFNYEAQQDKSGLPNDRFSAERPEGSISTLTIQRTEQRDSAMYRCASSLAGTGDSPLHFGNGTRLTVT.

The CDR3 sequence is CASCVLLAGVVGNIQYF. The CDR3 DNA reads as TGTGCCAGCTGTGTACTTCTAGCGGGAGTGGTGGGAAACATTCAGTACTTC. This rearrangement joins TRBV12-3 or TRBV12-4 to TRBJ2-4, with 10 bases fitting TRBD2. CDR3 length: 17 residues. With V trimmed by 8 bases and J by 6 bases, 16 bases remained unmatched.

This clonotype was counted ten times or more. The rearrangement uses TRBV7-9 and TRBJ2-1; D perhaps matches TRBD2 (6 bases). CDR3 length equals 15 residues. The germline V gene has CDR1 SEHNR and CDR2 FQNEAQ (reference sequence). Trimming shortened V by 1 base and J by 5 bases, and 12 bases separated the two germline ends. The CDR3 spells CASSLDLASHNEQFF. The CDR3 region has the DNA TGTGCCAGCAGCTTAGACCTAGCGAGCCACAATGAGCAGTTCTTC. Variable domain in full (rest from reference TRBV7-9 and TRBJ2-1): DTGVSQNPRHKITKRGQNVTFRCDPISEHNRLYWYRQTLGQGPEFLTYFQNEAQLEKSRLLSDRFSAERPKGSFSTLEIQRTEQGDSAMYLCASSLDLASHNEQFFGPGTRLTVL.